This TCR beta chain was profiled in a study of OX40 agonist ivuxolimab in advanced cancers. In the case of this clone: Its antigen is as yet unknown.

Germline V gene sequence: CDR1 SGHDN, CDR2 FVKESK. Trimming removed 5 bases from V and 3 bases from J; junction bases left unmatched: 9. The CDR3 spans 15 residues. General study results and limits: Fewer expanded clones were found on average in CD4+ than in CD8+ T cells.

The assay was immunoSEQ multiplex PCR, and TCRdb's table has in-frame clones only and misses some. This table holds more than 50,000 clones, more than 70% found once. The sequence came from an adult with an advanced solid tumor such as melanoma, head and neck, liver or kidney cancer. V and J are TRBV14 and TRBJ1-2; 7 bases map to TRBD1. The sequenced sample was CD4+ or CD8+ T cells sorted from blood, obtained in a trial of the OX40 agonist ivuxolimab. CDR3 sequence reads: CASSDAPGTDYGYTF. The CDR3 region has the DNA TGTGCCAGCAGCGACGCTCCCGGGACAGACTATGGCTACACCTTC. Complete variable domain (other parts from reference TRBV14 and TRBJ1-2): EAGVTQFPSHSVIEKGQTVTLRCDPISGHDNLYWYRRVMGKEIKFLLHFVKESKQDESGMPNNRFLAERTGGTYSTLKVQPAELEDSGVYFCASSDAPGTDYGYTFGSGTRLTVV.